A selection of T cell receptor beta chains follows, all from one sample in a study of patients and donors after allogeneic stem cell transplantation. Each CDR3 protein gets one entry after TCRdb re-called the RT-PCR reads with MiXCR. This table has fewer than 180,000 distinct CDR3 sequences, over 30% appearing once. Material: blood, either unsorted or a sorted T cell fraction (not recorded which). These TCRs come from a human donor who was either an allogeneic HSCT recipient or a stem cell or donor lymphocyte infusion donor (not recorded which). It is not recorded whose cells these are; they may come from a transplant donor. CDR3s include the opening cysteine and the closing phenylalanine or tryptophan. A D gene is named only where the DNA matches it firmly. Clone size is given for some rows only: seen once, a few or many times, or a class if the clone is expanded.

j_call | clone_size | d_call | v_call | cdr3_nt | cdr3_aa
TRBJ2-3 | . | TRBD2 | TRBV9 | TGTGCCAGCAGTTACGCCCCGGGACTACCCACAGATACGCAGTATTTT | CASSYAPGLPTDTQYF
TRBJ1-5 | . | . | TRBV12-3/TRBV12-4 | TGTGCCAGCAGTTTCGGGCTAGGCAATCAGCCCCAGCATTTT | CASSFGLGNQPQHF
TRBJ2-7 | few | . | TRBV25-1 | TGTGCCAGCAGCAACTGGGGGACGGTAGCCTACGAGCAGTACTTC | CASSNWGTVAYEQYF
TRBJ1-2 | . | . | TRBV20-1 | TGCAGTGCCCCCAAGGAGGGGAGCTATGGCTACACCTTC | CSAPKEGSYGYTF
TRBJ1-1 | many | . | TRBV7-9 | TGTGCCAGCAGCCTTTCCATGAACACTGAAGCTTTCTTT | CASSLSMNTEAFF
TRBJ1-1 | . | . | TRBV12-3/TRBV12-4 | TGTGCCAGCAGTCCCCGGGACACCCAGAACACTGAAGCTTTCTTT | CASSPRDTQNTEAFF
TRBJ1-6 | . | . | TRBV7-2 | TGTGCCAGCAGCTTCGACAGGAGCCGAGGGAATTCACCCCTCCACTTT | CASSFDRSRGNSPLHF
TRBJ1-6 | few | TRBD1 | TRBV9 | TGTGCCAGCAGCGACGCAGGGGGGCCCAATTCACCCCTCCACTTT | CASSDAGGPNSPLHF
TRBJ1-4 | . | . | TRBV3-1 | TGTGCCAGCAGCCCCGAGAGGCTCGAAGGCGAAAAACTGTTTTTT | CASSPERLEGEKLFF
TRBJ1-1 | . | . | TRBV20-1 | TGCAGTGCTCTTGGCGGGAAAGAAGCTTTCTTT | CSALGGKEAFF
TRBJ2-7 | few | . | TRBV6-6 | TGTGCCAGCAGTTCCCCCGGCCTGGAATACGAGCAGTACTTC | CASSSPGLEYEQYF
TRBJ1-1 | few | . | TRBV12-3/TRBV12-4 | TGTGCCAGCAGAAAACCGAGCGGCACTGAAGCTTTCTTT | CASRKPSGTEAFF
TRBJ1-6 | . | . | TRBV10-3 | TGTGCCGCCCAAGGGGGACCCCTTTACAATTCACCCCTCCACTTT | CAAQGGPLYNSPLHF
TRBJ2-5 | . | . | TRBV6-6 | TGTGCCAGCAGCTCCCTCCACGACAAGTACCAAGAGACCCAGTACTTC | CASSSLHDKYQETQYF
TRBJ2-3 | once | . | TRBV18 | TGTGCCAGCTCACCAATGGCGCGAACAGATACGCAGTATTTT | CASSPMARTDTQYF